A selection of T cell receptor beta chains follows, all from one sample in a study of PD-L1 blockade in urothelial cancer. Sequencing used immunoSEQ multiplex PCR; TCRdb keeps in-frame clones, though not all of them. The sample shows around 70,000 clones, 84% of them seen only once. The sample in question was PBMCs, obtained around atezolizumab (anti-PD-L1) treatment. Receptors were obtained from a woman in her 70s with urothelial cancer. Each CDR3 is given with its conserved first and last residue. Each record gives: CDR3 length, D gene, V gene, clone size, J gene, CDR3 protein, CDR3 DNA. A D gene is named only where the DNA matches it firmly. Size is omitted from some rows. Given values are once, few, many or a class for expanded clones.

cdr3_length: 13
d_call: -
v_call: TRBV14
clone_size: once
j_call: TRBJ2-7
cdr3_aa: CASSQDPSVEQYF
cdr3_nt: TGTGCCAGCAGCCAAGATCCTTCCGTAGAGCAGTACTTC

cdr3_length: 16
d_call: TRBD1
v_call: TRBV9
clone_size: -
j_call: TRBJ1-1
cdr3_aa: CASSVGTGGKFTEAFF
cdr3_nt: TGTGCCAGCAGCGTCGGGACAGGGGGCAAGTTCACTGAAGCTTTCTTT

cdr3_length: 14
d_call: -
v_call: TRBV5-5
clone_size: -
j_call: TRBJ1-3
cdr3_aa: CASSRGAPGNTIYF
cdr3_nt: TGTGCCAGCAGCCGTGGGGCGCCCGGAAACACCATATATTTT

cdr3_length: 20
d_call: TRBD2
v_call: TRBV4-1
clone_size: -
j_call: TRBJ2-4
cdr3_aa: CASSQGRLAGGPGSKNIQYF
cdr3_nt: TGCGCCAGCAGCCAAGGCCGCCTAGCGGGGGGGCCTGGATCCAAAAACATTCAGTACTTC

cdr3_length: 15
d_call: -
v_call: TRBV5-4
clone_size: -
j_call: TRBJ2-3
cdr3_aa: CASSLTRVSTDTQYF
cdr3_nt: TGTGCCAGCAGCTTGACTAGGGTGAGCACAGATACGCAGTATTTT

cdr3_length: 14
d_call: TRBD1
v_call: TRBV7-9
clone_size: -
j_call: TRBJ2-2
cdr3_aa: CASSRGPDTGELFF
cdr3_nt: TGTGCCAGCAGCAGGGGGCCCGACACCGGGGAGCTGTTTTTT

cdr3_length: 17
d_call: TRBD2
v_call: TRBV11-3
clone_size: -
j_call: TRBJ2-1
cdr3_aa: CASSPGLAGGQGQEQFF
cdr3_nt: TGTGCCAGCAGCCCTGGGCTAGCGGGGGGGCAGGGTCAGGAGCAGTTCTTC

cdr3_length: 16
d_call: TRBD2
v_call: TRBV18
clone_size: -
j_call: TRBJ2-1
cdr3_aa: CASSPPTSGPNNEQFF
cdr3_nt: TGTGCCAGCTCACCTCCCACTAGCGGGCCGAACAATGAGCAGTTCTTC

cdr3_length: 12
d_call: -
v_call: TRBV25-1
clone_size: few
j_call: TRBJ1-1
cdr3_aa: CASRAQNTEAFF
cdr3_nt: TGTGCCAGCAGGGCCCAGAACACTGAAGCTTTCTTT

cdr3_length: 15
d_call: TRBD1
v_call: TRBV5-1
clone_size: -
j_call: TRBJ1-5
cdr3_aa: CASSLEGQGGQPQHF
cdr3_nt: TGCGCCAGCAGCTTGGAGGGACAGGGAGGGCAGCCCCAGCATTTT

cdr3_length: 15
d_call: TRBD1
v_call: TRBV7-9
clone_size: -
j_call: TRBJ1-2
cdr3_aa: CASSSWDRGMYGYTF
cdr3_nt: TGTGCCAGCAGCTCCTGGGACAGGGGGATGTATGGCTACACCTTC

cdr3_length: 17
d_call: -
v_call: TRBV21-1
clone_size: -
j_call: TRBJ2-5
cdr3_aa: CASSTQTSGRARETQYF
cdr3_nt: TGTGCCAGCAGCACACAGACTAGCGGGAGGGCCAGGGAGACCCAGTACTTC

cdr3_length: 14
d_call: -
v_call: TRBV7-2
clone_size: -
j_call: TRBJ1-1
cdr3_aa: CASSLQSRNTEAFF
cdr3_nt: TGTGCCAGCAGCTTGCAGTCCAGGAACACTGAAGCTTTCTTT

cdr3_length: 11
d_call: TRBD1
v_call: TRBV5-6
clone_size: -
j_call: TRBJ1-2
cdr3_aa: CASSLLDRVLF
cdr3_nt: TGTGCCAGCAGCTTACTAGACAGGGTACTCTTC

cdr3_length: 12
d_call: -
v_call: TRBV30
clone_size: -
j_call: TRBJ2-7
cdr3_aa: CAWKDRGYEQYF
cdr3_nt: TGTGCCTGGAAGGACAGAGGCTACGAGCAGTACTTC

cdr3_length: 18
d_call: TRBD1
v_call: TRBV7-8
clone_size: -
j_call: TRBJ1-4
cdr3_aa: CASSLGGSSGTGNEKLFF
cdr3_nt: TGTGCCAGCAGCTTAGGGGGGTCCTCCGGGACAGGGAATGAAAAACTGTTTTTT

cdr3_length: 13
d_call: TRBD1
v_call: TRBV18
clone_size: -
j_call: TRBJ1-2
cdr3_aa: CASSPGQAYGYTF
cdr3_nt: TGTGCCAGCTCACCGGGACAGGCTTATGGCTACACCTTC

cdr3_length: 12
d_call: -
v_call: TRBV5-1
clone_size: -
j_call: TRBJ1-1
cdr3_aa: CASSQSGTEAFF
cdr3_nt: TGCGCCAGCAGCCAGTCGGGCACTGAAGCTTTCTTT

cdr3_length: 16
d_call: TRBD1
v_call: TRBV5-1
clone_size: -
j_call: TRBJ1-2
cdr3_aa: CASSLVDRGATYGYTF
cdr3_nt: TGCGCCAGCAGCTTGGTGGACAGGGGAGCTACCTATGGCTACACCTTC

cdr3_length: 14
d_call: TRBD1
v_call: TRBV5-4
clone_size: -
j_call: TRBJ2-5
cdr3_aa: CASSFDRGQETQYF
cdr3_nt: TGTGCCAGCAGCTTCGACAGGGGACAGGAGACCCAGTACTTC

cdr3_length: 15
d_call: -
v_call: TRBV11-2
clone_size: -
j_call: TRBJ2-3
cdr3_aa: CASSFMGGPTDTQYF
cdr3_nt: TGTGCCAGCAGCTTCATGGGAGGCCCCACAGATACGCAGTATTTT

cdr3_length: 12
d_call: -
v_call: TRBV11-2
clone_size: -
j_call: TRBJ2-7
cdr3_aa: CASSRTGYEQYF
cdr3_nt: TGTGCCAGCAGCCGCACTGGCTACGAGCAGTACTTC

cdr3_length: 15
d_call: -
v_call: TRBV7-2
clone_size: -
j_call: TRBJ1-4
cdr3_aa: CASSVVGATNEKLFF
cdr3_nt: TGTGCCAGCAGCGTCGTCGGAGCAACTAATGAAAAACTGTTTTTT

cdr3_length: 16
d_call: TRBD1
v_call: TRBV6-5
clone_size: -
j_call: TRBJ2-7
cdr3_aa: CASSSTRGPLFYEQYF
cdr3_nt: TGTGCCAGCAGTTCTACCAGGGGGCCCCTGTTCTACGAGCAGTACTTC

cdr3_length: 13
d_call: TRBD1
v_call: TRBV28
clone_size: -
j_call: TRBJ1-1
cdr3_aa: CASRDSMNTEAFF
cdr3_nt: TGTGCCAGCCGGGACAGTATGAACACTGAAGCTTTCTTT

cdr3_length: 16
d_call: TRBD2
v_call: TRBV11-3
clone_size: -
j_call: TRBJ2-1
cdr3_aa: CASSPNSGGSYNEQFF
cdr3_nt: TGTGCCAGCAGCCCCAATAGCGGGGGGAGTTACAATGAGCAGTTCTTC

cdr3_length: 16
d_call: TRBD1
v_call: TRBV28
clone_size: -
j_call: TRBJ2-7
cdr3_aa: CASSTPQGATPYEQYF
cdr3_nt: TGTGCCAGCAGCACTCCACAGGGGGCGACCCCCTACGAGCAGTACTTC

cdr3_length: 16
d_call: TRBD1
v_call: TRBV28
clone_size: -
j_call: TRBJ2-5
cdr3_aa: CASSSQGTGQGETQYF
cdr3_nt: TGTGCCAGCAGTTCCCAGGGGACAGGGCAGGGGGAGACCCAGTACTTC

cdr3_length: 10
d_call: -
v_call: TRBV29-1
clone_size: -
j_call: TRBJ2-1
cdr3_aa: CSVDWPEQFF
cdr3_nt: TGCAGCGTTGATTGGCCTGAGCAGTTCTTC

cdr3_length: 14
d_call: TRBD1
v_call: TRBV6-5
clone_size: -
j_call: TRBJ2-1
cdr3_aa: CASSFQGALDEQFF
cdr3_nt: TGTGCCAGCAGTTTTCAGGGGGCGCTGGATGAGCAGTTCTTC

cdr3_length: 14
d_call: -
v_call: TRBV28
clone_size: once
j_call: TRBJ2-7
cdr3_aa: CASSGGSWAYEQYF
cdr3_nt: TGTGCCAGCAGTGGAGGGTCGTGGGCCTACGAGCAGTACTTC

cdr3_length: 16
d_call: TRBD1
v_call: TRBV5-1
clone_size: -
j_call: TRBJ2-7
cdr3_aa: CASSLGMDRHVNEQYF
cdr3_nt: TGCGCCAGCAGCTTGGGCATGGACAGGCATGTGAACGAGCAGTACTTC

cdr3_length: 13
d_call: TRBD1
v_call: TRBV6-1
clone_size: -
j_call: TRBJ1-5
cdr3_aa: CASSVTGAQPQHF
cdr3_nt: TGTGCCAGCAGTGTTACAGGGGCTCAGCCCCAGCATTTT

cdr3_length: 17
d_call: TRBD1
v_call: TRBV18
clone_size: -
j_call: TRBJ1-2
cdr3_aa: CASSPVQGTGGNYGYTF
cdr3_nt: TGTGCCAGCTCACCAGTTCAAGGGACAGGGGGGAACTATGGCTACACCTTC

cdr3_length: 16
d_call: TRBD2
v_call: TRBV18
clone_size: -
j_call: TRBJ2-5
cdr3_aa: CASSPISGGAGETQYF
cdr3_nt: TGTGCCAGCTCACCAATTAGCGGGGGGGCCGGAGAGACCCAGTACTTC

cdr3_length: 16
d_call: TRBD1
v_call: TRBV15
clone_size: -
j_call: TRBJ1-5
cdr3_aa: CATSGGTGGGHQPQHF
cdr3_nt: TGTGCCACCAGCGGCGGGACAGGGGGCGGTCATCAGCCCCAGCATTTT

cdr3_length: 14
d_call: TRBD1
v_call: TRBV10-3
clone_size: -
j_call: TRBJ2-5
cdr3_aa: CATQGTVYQETQYF
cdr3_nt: TGTGCCACCCAGGGGACAGTGTACCAAGAGACCCAGTACTTC

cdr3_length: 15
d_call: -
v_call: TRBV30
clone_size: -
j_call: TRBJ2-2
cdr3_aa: CAWTKLIGGSGELFF
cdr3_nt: TGTGCCTGGACTAAACTAATTGGGGGCTCCGGGGAGCTGTTTTTT

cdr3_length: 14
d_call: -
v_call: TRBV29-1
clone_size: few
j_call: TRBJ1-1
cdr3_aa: CSDRSDDPGAEAFF
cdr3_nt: TGCAGCGACCGCTCGGACGACCCCGGGGCTGAAGCTTTCTTT

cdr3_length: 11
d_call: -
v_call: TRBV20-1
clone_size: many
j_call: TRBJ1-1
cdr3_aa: CSAERDTEAFF
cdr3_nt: TGCAGTGCCGAGCGGGACACTGAAGCTTTCTTT

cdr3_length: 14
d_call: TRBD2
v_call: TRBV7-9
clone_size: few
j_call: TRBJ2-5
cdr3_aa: CASSLGQAGETQYF
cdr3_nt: TGTGCCAGCAGCTTAGGTCAAGCGGGGGAGACCCAGTACTTC

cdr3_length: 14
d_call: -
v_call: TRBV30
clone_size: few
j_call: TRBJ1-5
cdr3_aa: CAWSVNLGEQPQHF
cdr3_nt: TGTGCCTGGAGTGTAAATTTAGGGGAACAGCCCCAGCATTTT